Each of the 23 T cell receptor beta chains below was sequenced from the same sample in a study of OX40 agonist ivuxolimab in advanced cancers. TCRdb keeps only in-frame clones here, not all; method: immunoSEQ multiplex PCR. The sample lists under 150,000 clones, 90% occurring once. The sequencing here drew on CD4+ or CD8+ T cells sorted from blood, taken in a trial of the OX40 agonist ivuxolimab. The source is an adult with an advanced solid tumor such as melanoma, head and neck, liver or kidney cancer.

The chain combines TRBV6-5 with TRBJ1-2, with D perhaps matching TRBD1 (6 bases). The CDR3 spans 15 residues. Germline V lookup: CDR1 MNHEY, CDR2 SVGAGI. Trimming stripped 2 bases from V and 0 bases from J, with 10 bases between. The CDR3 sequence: CASSYGGSANYGYTF. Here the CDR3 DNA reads TGTGCCAGCAGTTACGGGGGCTCAGCTAACTATGGCTACACCTTC.

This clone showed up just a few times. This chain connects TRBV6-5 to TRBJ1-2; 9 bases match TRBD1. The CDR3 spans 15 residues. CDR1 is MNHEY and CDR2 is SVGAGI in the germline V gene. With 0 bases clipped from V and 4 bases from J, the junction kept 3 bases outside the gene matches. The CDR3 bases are TGTGCCAGCAGTTACTCTGTGACAGGGGGCTATGGCTACACCTTC. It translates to CASSYSVTGGYGYTF.

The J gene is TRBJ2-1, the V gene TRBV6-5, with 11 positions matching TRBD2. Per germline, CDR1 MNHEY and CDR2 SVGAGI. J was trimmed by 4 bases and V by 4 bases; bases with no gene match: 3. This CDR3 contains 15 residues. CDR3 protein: CASSSLAGVYNEQFF. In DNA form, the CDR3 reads TGTGCCAGCAGTTCACTAGCGGGGGTATACAATGAGCAGTTCTTC.

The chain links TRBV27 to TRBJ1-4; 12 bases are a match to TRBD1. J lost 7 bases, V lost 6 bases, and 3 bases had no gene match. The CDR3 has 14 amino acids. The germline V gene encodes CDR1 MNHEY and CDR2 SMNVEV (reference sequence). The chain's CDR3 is CASRGQGAFEKLFF. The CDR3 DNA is TGTGCCAGCAGGGGACAGGGGGCGTTTGAAAAACTGTTTTTT.

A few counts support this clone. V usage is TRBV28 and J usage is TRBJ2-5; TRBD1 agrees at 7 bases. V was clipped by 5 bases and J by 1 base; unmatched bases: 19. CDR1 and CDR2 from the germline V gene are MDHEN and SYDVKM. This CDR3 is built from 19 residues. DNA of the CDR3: TGTGCCAGCAGTCCTTTAGTCGGCCGGGACAGCCACCTCCAAGAGACCCAGTACTTC. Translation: CASSPLVGRDSHLQETQYF.

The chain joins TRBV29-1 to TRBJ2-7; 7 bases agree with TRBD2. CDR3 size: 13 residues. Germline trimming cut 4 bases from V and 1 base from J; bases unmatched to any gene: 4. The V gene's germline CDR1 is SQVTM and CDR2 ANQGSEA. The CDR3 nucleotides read TGCAGCGTTGTAGGGGAGGGGTCCTACGAGCAGTACTTC. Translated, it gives CSVVGEGSYEQYF.

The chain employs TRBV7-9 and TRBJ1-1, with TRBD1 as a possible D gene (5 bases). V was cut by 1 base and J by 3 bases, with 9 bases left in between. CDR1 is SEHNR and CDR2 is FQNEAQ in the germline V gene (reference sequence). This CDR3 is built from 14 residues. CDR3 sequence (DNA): TGTGCCAGCAGCTTAGTAGGAGGGGACACTGAAGCTTTCTTT. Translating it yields CASSLVGGDTEAFF.

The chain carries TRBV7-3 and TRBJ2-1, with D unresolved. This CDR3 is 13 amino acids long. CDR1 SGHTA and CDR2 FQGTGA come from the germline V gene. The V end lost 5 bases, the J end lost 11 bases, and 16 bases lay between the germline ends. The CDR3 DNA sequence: TGTGCCAGCAGCGCGGAGAGACCGGATAAGCAGTTCTTC. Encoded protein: CASSAERPDKQFF. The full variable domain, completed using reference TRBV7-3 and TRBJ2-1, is GAGVSQTPSNKVTEKGKYVELRCDPISGHTALYWYRQSLGQGPEFLIYFQGTGAADDSGLPNDRFFAVRPEGSVSTLKIQRTERGDSAVYLCASSAERPDKQFFGPGTRLTVL.

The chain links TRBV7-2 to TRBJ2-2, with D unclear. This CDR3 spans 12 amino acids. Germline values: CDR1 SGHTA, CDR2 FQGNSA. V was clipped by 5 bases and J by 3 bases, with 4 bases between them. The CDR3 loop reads CASSPYTGELFF. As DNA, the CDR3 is TGTGCCAGCAGCCCTTACACCGGGGAGCTGTTTTTT.

The CDR3 loop reads CASRGGSRYETQYF. CDR3 nucleotide sequence: TGTGCCAGCAGGGGCGGGAGTCGATATGAGACCCAGTACTTC. The gene calls are TRBV2 and TRBJ2-5; 7 nucleotides agree with TRBD2. Trimming at V came to 6 bases and at J to 5 bases, leaving 9 bases not matched to a gene. Germline V CDR1 and CDR2: SNHLY, FYNNEI. The CDR3 loop spans 14 amino acids. Using reference TRBV2 and TRBJ2-5 for the parts outside the CDR3, the full variable domain is EPEVTQTPSHQVTQMGQEVILRCVPISNHLYFYWYRQILGQKVEFLVSFYNNEISEKSEIFDDQFSVERPDGSNFTLKIRSTKLEDSAMYFCASRGGSRYETQYFGPGTRLLVL.

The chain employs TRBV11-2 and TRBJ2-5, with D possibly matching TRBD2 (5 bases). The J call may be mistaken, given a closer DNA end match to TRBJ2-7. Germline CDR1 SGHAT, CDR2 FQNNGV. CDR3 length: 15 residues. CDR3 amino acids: CASSPRGLSSYEQYF. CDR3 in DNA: TGTGCCAGCAGCCCCCGCGGACTTAGCTCCTACGAGCAGTACTTC.

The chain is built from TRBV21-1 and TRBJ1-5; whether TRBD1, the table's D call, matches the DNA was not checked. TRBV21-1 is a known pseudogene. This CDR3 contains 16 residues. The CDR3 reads CASSIRDRGAYQPQHF. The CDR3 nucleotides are TGTGCCAGCAGCATCCGGGACAGGGGTGCCTATCAGCCCCAGCATTTT.

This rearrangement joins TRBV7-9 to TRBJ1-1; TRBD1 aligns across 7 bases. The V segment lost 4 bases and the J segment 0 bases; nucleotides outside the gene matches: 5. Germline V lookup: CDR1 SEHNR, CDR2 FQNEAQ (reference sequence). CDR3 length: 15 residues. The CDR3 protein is CASSSRTGMNTEAFF. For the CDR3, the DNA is TGTGCCAGCAGCTCAAGGACAGGAATGAACACTGAAGCTTTCTTT. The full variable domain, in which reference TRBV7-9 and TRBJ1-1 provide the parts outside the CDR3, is DTGVSQNPRHKITKRGQNVTFRCDPISEHNRLYWYRQTLGQGPEFLTYFQNEAQLEKSRLLSDRFSAERPKGSFSTLEIQRTEQGDSAMYLCASSSRTGMNTEAFFGQGTRLTVV.

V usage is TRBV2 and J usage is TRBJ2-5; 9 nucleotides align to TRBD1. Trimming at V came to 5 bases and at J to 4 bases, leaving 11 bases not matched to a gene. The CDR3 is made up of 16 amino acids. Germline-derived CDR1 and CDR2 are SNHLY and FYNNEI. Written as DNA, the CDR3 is TGTGCCAGCAGTAAGAATACAGGGGGCCGAGGAGAGACCCAGTACTTC. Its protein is CASSKNTGGRGETQYF.

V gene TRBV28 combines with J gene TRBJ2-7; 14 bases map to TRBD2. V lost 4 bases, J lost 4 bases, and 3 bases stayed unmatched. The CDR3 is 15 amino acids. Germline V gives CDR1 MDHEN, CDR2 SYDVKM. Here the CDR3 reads CASSSGTSGSYEQYF. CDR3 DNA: TGTGCCAGCAGTTCCGGGACTAGCGGGAGTTACGAGCAGTACTTC.

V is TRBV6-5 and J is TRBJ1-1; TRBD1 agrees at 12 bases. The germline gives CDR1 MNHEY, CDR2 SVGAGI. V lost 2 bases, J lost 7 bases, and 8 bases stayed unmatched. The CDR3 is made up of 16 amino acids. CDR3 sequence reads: CASSYRGTGGRDEAFF. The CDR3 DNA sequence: TGTGCCAGCAGTTACCGGGGGACAGGGGGCCGGGATGAAGCTTTCTTT.

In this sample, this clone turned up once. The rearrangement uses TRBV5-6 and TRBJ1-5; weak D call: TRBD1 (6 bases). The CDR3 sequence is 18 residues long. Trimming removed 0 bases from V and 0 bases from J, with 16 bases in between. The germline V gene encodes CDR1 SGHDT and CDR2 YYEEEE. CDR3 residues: CASSLASRGGFSNQPQHF. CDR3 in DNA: TGTGCCAGCAGCTTGGCTTCCAGGGGCGGTTTTAGCAATCAGCCCCAGCATTTT.

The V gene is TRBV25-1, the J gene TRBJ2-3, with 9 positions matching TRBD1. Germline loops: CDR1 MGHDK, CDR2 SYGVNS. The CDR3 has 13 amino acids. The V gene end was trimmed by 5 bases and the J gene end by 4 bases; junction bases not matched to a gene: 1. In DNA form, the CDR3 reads TGTGCCAGCAGTCGGACAGGGGCAGATACGCAGTATTTT. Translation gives CASSRTGADTQYF.

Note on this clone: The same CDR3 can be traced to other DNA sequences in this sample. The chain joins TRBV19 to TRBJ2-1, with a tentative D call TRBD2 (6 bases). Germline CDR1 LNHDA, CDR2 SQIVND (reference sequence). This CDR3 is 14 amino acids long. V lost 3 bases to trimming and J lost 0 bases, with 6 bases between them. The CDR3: CASSIGSSYNEQFF. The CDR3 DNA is TGTGCCAGTAGTATCGGGAGCTCCTACAATGAGCAGTTCTTC.

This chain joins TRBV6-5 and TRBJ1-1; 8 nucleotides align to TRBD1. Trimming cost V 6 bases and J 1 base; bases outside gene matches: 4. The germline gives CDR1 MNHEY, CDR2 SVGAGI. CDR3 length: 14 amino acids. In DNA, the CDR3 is TGTGCCAGCAGGGACAGGGTCCAGAACACTGAAGCTTTCTTT. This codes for CASRDRVQNTEAFF.

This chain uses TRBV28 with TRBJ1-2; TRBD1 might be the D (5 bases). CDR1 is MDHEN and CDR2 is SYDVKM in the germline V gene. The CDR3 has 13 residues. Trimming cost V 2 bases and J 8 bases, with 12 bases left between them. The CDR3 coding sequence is TGTGCCAGCAGTTTAGGGGACCAGAGGGGCTACACCTTC. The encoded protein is CASSLGDQRGYTF.

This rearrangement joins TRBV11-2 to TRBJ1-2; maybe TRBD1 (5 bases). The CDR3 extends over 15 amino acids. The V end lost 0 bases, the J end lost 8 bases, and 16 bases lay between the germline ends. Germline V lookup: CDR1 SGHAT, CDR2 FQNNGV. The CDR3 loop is CASSLDLRTSQGYTF. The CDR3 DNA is TGTGCCAGCAGCTTAGATTTGCGGACATCTCAGGGCTACACCTTC.

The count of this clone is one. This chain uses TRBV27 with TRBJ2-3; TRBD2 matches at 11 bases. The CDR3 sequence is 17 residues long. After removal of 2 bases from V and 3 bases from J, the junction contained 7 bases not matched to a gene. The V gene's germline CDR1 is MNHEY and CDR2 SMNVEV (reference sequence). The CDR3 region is CASSLGMTSGVTDTQYF. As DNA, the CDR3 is TGTGCCAGCAGTTTAGGCATGACTAGCGGGGTTACAGATACGCAGTATTTT.